This T cell receptor beta chain is from a study of T cell repertoires in cytomegalovirus infection. This clonotype was found many times. Its matching antigen is unknown. The study, taken as a whole, reports: Summed frequency of shared TCR beta families picked out CMV carriers who also had the relevant HLA.

The CDR3 totals 18 residues. Trimming took 4 bases from V and 4 from J; bases not matched to a gene: 16. In germline, CDR1 is SEHNR, CDR2 FQNEAQ (reference sequence). TCRdb fed the reads into MiXCR, producing one record per CDR3 protein. The profile covers about 110,000 distinct CDR3 sequences, with roughly 9.1% appearing a single time and approximately 31% taken by the ten largest. The sequence derives from a human donor in good health (CMV status not recorded). Some clones in this sample may be carry-over from other donors' samples. The chain uses TRBV7-9 and TRBJ2-1; TRBD1 aligns across 7 bases. The specimen was PBMCs, sequenced either directly or after in vitro stimulation (not recorded which). As DNA, the CDR3 is TGTGCCAGCAGCTCGAGACCGATAAGGACAGGTATTTACAATGAGCAGTTCTTC. It codes for CASSSRPIRTGIYNEQFF.